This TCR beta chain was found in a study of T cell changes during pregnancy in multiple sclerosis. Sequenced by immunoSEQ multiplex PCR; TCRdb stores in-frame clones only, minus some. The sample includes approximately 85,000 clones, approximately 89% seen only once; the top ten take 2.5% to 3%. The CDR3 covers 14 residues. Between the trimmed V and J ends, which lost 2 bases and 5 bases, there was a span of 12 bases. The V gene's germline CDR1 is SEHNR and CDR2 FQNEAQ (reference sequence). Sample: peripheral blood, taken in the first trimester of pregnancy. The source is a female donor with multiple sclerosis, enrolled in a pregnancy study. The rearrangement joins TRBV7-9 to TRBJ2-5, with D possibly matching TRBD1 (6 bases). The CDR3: CASSLTAGDETQYF. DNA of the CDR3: TGTGCCAGCAGCTTAACGGCAGGGGACGAGACCCAGTACTTC.